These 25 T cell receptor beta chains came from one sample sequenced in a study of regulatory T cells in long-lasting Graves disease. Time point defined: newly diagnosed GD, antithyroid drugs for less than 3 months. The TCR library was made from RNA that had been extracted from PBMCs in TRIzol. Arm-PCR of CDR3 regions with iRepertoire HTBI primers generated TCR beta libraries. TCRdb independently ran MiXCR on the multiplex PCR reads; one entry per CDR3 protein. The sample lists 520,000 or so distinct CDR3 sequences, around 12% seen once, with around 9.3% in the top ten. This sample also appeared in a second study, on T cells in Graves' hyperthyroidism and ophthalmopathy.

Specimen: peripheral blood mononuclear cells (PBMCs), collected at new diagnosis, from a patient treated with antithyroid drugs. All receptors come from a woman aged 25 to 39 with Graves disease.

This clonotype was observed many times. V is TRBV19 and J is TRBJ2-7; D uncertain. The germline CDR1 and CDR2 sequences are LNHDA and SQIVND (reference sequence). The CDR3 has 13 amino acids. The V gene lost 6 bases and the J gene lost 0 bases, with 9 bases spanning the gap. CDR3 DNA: TGTGCCAGTAGACAGAGCCACTCCTACGAGCAGTACTTC. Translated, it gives CASRQSHSYEQYF. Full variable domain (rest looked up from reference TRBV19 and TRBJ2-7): DGGITQSPKYLFRKEGQNVTLSCEQNLNHDAMYWYRQDPGQGLRLIYYSQIVNDFQKGDIAEGYSVSREKKESFPLTVTSAQKNPTAFYLCASRQSHSYEQYFGPGTRLTVT.

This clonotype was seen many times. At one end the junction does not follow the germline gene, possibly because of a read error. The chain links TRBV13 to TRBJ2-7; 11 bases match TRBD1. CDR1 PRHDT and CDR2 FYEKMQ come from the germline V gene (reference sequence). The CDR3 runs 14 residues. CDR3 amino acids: CASSLGLDRGRLHF. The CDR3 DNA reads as TGTGCCAGCAGCTTAGGCCTGGACAGGGGGCGCTTGCACTTC.

This chain's CDR3 is CASSLGGPHGYRPQHF. The CDR3 bases are TGTGCCAGCAGCTTGGGGGGTCCCCACGGTTATCGGCCCCAGCATTTT. The chain recombines TRBV7-9 with TRBJ1-5; D is possibly TRBD1 (5 bases). The CDR3 covers 16 residues. Trimming cost V 3 bases and J 9 bases, with 21 bases left between them. Germline values: CDR1 SEHNR, CDR2 FQNEAQ (reference sequence).

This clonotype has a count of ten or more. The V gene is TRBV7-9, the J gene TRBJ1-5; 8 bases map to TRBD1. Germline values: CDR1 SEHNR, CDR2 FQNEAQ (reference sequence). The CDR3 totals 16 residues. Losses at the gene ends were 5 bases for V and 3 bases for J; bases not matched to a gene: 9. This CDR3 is CASSHSGQGHNQPQHF. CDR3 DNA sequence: TGTGCCAGCAGCCACTCTGGACAGGGTCACAATCAGCCCCAGCATTTT.

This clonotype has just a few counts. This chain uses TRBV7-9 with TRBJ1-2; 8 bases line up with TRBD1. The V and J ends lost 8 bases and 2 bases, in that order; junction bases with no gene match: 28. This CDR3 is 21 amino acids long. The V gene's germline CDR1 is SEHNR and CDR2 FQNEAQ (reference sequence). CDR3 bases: TGTGCCAGCCCCCCCTCCAACTCTCAAGACAGGGGAGGCGCGCGCAACTATGGCTACACCTTC. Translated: CASPPSNSQDRGGARNYGYTF.

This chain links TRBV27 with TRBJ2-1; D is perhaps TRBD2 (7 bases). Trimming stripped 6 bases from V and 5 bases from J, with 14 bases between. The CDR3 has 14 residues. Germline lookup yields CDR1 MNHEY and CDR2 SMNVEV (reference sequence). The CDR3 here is CASRVGGANNEQFF. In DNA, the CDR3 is TGTGCCAGCAGAGTTGGGGGGGCTAACAATGAGCAGTTCTTC.

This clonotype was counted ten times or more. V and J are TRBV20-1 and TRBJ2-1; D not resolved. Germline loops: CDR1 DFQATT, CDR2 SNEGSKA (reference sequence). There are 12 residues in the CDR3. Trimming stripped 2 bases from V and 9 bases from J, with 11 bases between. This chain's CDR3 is CSARPQHGEQFF. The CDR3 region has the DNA TGCAGTGCTAGACCCCAACACGGTGAGCAGTTCTTC.

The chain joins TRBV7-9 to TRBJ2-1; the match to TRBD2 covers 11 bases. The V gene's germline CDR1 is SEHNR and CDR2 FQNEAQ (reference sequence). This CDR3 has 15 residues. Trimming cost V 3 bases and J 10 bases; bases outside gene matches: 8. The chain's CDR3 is CASSFTTSGTMEQFF. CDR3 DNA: TGTGCCAGCAGCTTCACGACTAGCGGGACGATGGAGCAGTTCTTC.

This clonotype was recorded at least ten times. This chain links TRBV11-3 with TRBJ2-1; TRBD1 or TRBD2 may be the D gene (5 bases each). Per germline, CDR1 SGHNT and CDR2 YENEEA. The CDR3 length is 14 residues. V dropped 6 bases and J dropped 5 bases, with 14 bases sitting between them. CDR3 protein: CASRKGRGNNEQFF. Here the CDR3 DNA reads TGTGCCAGCAGGAAGGGACGGGGAAACAATGAGCAGTTCTTC.

CDR3 loop: CASSYYSPGNYGYTF. The CDR3 nucleotides read TGTGCCAGCAGCTATTATTCTCCAGGGAACTATGGCTACACCTTC. V and J are TRBV7-9 and TRBJ1-2; the D gene is possibly TRBD1 (5 bases). Trimming removed 4 bases at V and 2 bases at J, with 14 bases between. CDR3 length equals 15 residues. The germline CDR1 and CDR2 sequences are SEHNR and FQNEAQ (reference sequence).

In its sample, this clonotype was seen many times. CDR3 in amino acids: CASSTKGHSSFGNTIYF. The CDR3 coding sequence is TGTGCCAGCTCAACTAAGGGACATTCTTCCTTTGGAAACACCATATATTTT. The chain has TRBV18 and TRBJ1-3, with D possibly TRBD1 on 6 matching bases. Trimming cost V 5 bases and J 3 bases, with 20 bases left between them. The CDR3 is made up of 17 amino acids. CDR1 is KGHSH and CDR2 is LQKENI in the germline V gene.

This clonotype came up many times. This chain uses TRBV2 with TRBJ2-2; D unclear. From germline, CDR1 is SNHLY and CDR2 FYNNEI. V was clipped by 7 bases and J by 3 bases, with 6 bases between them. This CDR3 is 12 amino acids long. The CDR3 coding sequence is TGTGCCAGCATCAAGTACACCGGGGAGCTGTTTTTT. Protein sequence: CASIKYTGELFF.

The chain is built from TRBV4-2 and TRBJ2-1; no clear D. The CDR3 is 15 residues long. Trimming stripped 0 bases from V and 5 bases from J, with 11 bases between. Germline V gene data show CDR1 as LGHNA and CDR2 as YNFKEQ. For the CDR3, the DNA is TGTGCCAGCAGCCAAGATGGGTTTGGTAACAATGAGCAGTTCTTC. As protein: CASSQDGFGNNEQFF.

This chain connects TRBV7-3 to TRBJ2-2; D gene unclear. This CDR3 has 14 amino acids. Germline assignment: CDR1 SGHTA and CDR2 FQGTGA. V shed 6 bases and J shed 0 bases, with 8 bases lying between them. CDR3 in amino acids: CASSPDSNTGELFF. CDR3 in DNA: TGTGCCAGCAGTCCCGACTCGAACACCGGGGAGCTGTTTTTT.

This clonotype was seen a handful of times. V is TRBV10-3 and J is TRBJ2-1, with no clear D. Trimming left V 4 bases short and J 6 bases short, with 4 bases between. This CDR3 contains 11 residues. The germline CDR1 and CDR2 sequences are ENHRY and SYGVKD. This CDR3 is CAISATNEQFF. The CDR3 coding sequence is TGTGCCATCAGTGCCACCAATGAGCAGTTCTTC.

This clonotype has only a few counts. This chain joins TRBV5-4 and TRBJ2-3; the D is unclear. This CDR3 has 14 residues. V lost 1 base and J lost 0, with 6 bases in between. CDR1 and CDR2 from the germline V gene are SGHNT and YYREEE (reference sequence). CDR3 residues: CASSLLQSTDTQYF. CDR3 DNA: TGTGCCAGCAGCTTGCTACAGAGCACAGATACGCAGTATTTT.

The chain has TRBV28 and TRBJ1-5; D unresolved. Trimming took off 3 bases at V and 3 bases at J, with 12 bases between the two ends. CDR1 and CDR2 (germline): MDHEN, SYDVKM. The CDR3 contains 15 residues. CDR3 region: CASSFGRSPNQPQHF. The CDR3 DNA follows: TGTGCCAGCAGTTTCGGTAGGTCCCCCAATCAGCCCCAGCATTTT. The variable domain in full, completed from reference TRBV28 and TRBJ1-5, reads DVKVTQSSRYLVKRTGEKVFLECVQDMDHENMFWYRQDPGLGLRLIYFSYDVKMKEKGDIPEGYSVSREKKERFSLILESASTNQTSMYLCASSFGRSPNQPQHFGDGTRLSIL.

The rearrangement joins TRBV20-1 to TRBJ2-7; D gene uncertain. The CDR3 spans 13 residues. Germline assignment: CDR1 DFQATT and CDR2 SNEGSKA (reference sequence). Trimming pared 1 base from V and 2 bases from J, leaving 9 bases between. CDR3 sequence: CSARAPRTYEQYF. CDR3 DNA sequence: TGCAGTGCTAGAGCCCCGAGAACCTACGAGCAGTACTTC.

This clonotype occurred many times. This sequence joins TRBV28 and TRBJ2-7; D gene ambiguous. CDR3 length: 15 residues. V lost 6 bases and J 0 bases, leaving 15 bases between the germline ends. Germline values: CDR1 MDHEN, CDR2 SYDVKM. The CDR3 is CASSPVDKSSYEQYF. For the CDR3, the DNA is TGTGCCAGCAGCCCCGTCGACAAGAGCTCCTACGAGCAGTACTTC.

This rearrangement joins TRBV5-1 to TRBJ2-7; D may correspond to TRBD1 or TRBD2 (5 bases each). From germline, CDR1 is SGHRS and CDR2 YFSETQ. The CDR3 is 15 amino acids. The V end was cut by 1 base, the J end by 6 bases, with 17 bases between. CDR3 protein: CASSLSAIGAGEQYF. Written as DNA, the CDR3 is TGCGCCAGCAGCTTGTCCGCGATAGGGGCGGGCGAGCAGTACTTC.

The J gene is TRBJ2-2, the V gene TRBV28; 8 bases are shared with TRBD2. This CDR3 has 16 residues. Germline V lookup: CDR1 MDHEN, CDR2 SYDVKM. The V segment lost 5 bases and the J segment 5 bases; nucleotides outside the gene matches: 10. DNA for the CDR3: TGTGCCAGCAGTCTAATGGCGGGGGGTAGTACCGGGGAGCTGTTTTTT. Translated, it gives CASSLMAGGSTGELFF.

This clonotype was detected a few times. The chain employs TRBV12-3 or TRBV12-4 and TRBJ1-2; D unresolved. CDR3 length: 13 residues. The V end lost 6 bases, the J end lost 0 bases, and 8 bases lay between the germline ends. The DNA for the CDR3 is TGTGCCAGCAGCTCTAGAGCTAACTATGGCTACACCTTC. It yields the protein CASSSRANYGYTF.

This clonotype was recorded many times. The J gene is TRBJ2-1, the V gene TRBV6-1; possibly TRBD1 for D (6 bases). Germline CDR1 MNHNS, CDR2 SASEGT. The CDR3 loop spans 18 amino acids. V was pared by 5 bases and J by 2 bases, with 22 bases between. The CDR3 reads CASSRLSYGRTAYNEQFF. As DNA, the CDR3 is TGTGCCAGCAGTCGCCTATCGTATGGACGGACAGCCTACAATGAGCAGTTCTTC.

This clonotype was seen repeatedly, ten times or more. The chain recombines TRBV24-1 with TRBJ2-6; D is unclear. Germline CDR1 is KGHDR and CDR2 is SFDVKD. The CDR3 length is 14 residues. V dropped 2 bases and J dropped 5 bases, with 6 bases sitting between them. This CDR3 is CATSDSTRANVLTF. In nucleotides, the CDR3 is TGTGCCACCAGTGATTCGACCAGGGCCAACGTCCTGACTTTC.

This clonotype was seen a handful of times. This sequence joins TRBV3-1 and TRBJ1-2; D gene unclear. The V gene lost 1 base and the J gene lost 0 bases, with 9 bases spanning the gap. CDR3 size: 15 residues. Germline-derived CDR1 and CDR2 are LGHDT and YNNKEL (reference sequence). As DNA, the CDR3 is TGTGCCAGCAGCCAAGCCCAAACAGCTAACTATGGCTACACCTTC. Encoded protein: CASSQAQTANYGYTF.